A single TCR beta chain is shown here with its context. TCRdb keeps only in-frame clones here, not all; method: immunoSEQ multiplex PCR. Here the sample spans hundreds of thousands of clones, more than 70% being singletons. This sample is drawn from a study of blood T cell repertoires in COVID-19. Study-level background: The analysed material was cDNA or gDNA that came from T cells, B-cell-depleted T cells, or PBMCs.

This CDR3 contains 16 residues. Trimming pared 6 bases from V and 6 bases from J, leaving 23 bases between. In germline, CDR1 is MNHNY, CDR2 SVGAGI (reference sequence). The V and J genes are TRBV6-6 and TRBJ1-1, with a tentative D call TRBD1 (5 bases). This sequence was found in a young woman with COVID-19, enrolled during active disease. Input material: peripheral blood. CDR3 coding DNA: TGTGCCAGCAGCCCGGTCCGCGACAGTTTTAGGGCTGAAGCTTTCTTT. Amino acid sequence: CASSPVRDSFRAEAFF.